This T cell receptor beta chain came from a study of T cell responses to AZD1222 COVID-19 vaccine (dated by TCRdb to about 2021). Regarding the complete study: AZD1222 recipients given second doses at about 4 weeks or at about 12 weeks were pooled, since spike-specific TCR depth and breadth were not found to differ between the two schedules. Enrollment into the trials was organized by age into subgroups of 18-55, 56-69 and 70-plus years, and those subgroups contained about 160, 30 and 59 TCR-sequenced participants, respectively. TCR sequencing covered approximately 230 trial participants: 200 to 220 given two doses of AZD1222 and about 26 given two doses of MenACWY control vaccine. The research as a whole found: After two AZD1222 doses, spike-specific TCR breadth and depth were significantly higher than at day 0 and than in MenACWY recipients. In the small 56-69-year group, the increase in depth fell short of significance, most likely because of low power. Only a handful of AZD1222 recipients were SARS-CoV-2 seropositive at baseline, limiting conclusions about previously exposed vaccinees. Vaccine-associated CD4 TCRs spanned the whole spike protein, with dominant responses in regions 160-218 and 743-854. Because no day 14 peak-response samples were available, the repertoires could be characterized only after the peak T cell response. Most participants were white British and females outnumbered males, and the authors suggested that clonal diversity may have been underestimated. Nearly half of unique spike-specific TCRs reportedly recognized epitopes outside regions mutated in the B.1.351 and B.1.1.7 variants.

The CDR3 regions of human TCRbeta chains were subjected to immunosequencing. In the paper's pipeline: Repertoire TCRs were matched against a reference library of SARS-CoV-2-specific TCRs generated with the MIRA antigen-specificity platform. Breadth was defined as the fraction of unique TCRs that were SARS-CoV-2-associated. Depth was defined as the fraction of total T cells that were SARS-CoV-2-associated. Using the MIRA data, each spike-specific TCR was mapped to the spike region that the TCR reacts to and placed in a CD4 or CD8 class. Log10-transformed breadth and depth values were compared by one-way ANOVA with Sidak's multiple comparisons tests. The clones in this table, taken by TCRdb from immuneACCESS, are in-frame only. Not every clone is retained; where verified, under half of the shortfall comes from an unresolved V gene, and the cause of the rest is unknown. For V, J and clone size, that table is used; D and trimming come from the DNA. The sample data list 110,000 or so clones, and 87% of these were observed just once. The top ten hold 9% to 15% of the sample.

As encoded in the germline V gene (reference sequence), CDR1 is LGHDT while CDR2 is YNNKEL. Trimming removed 2 bases from V and 2 bases from J, leaving 15 bases between the germline ends. From cysteine to phenylalanine, the CDR3 is 16 amino acids long. Only the CDR3 DNA stays, 48 bases, in frame from base 1. A word on this clone: The specificity of this receptor is unknown. No much larger clone exists at a distance of one base, and base qualities are not known.

The label giving this sample's time point can be read as: baseline before first vaccination. The vaccinee samples were drawn from two UK trials, COV001 and COV002, one of which was a single-blind randomized controlled phase 2/3 trial testing AZD1222 (ChAdOx1 nCoV-19) in healthy adults. For TCRbeta chain sequencing, PBMC samples from trial participants were taken at day 0 and at day 28 after the second dose. The sample consisted of peripheral blood, taken on day 0 of AZD1222 vaccination. The sequence is built from TRBV3-1 (or the pseudogene TRBV3-2) and TRBJ1-2, with TRBD1 tentatively as D gene (5 bases match). This TCR was recovered from an adult in good health. The bases read TGTGCCAGCAGCCAAAACCCGGGACGGACAAACTATGGCTACACCTTC. Protein translation: CASSQNPGRTNYGYTF.